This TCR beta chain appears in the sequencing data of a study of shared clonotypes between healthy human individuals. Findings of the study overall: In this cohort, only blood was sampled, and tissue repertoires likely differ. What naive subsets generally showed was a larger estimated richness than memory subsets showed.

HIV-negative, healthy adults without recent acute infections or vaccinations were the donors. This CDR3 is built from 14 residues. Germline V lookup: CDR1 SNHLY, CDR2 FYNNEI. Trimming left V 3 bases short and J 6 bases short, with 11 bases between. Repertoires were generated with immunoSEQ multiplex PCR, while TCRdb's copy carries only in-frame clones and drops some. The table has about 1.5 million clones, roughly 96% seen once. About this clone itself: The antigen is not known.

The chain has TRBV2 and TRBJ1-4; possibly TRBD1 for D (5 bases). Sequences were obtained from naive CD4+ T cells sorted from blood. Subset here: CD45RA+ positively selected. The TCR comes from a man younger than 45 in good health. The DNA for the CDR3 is TGTGCCAGCAGTGAGGGTCAGGGTTATGAAAAACTGTTTTTT. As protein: CASSEGQGYEKLFF.